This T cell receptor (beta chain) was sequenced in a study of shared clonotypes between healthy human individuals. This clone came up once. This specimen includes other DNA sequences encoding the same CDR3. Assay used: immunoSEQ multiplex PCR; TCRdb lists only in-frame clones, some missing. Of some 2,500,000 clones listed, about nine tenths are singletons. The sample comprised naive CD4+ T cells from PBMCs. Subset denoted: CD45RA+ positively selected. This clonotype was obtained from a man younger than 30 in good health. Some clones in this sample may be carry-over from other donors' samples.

The CDR3 loop is CASSLGPRGNQPQHF. The CDR3 DNA reads TGTGCCAGCAGCTTGGGGCCTCGGGGCAATCAGCCCCAGCATTTT. This sequence joins TRBV5-6 and TRBJ1-5, with no clear D. Trimming shortened V by 0 bases and J by 2 bases, and 9 bases separated the two germline ends. This CDR3 has 15 amino acids. CDR1 is SGHDT and CDR2 is YYEEEE in the germline V gene.